Following are 16 T cell receptor beta chains from one sample sequenced in a study of T cell repertoires in cytomegalovirus infection. TCRdb re-called the reads with MiXCR, one entry per CDR3 protein. The sample records some 160,000 distinct CDR3 sequences, approximately 17% being singletons. Sequencing input: CD8+ T cells from PBMCs. The receptors come from a human donor in good health (CMV status not recorded). Some clones in this sample may be carry-over from other donors' samples.

This chain uses TRBV7-9 with TRBJ2-1, with D unclear. V was pared by 4 bases and J by 0 bases, with 10 bases between. Germline lookup yields CDR1 SEHNR and CDR2 FQNEAQ (reference sequence). This CDR3 is built from 15 residues. CDR3 residues: CASSSSTGSYNEQFF. CDR3 in DNA: TGTGCCAGCAGCTCTTCGACGGGCTCCTACAATGAGCAGTTCTTC.

The sample holds a few counts of this clonotype. This sequence joins TRBV5-1 and TRBJ2-7; the D gene could be TRBD1 or TRBD2 (5 bases each). The CDR3 consists of 16 residues. Germline CDR1 reads SGHRS; CDR2 reads YFSETQ. V lost 0 bases, J lost 5 bases, and 18 bases lay in between. The CDR3 protein is CASSLAEASGRDEQYF. DNA for the CDR3: TGCGCCAGCAGCTTGGCCGAGGCTTCAGGGCGGGACGAGCAGTACTTC. The complete variable domain, with remaining parts taken from reference TRBV5-1 and TRBJ2-7, reads KAGVTQTPRYLIKTRGQQVTLSCSPISGHRSVSWYQQTPGQGLQFLFEYFSETQRNKGNFPGRFSGRQFSNSRSEMNVSTLELGDSALYLCASSLAEASGRDEQYFGPGTRLTVT.

The chain recombines TRBV6-2 or TRBV6-3 with TRBJ1-1; 9 nucleotides line up with TRBD1. The CDR3 extends over 20 amino acids. V trimming: 9 bases; J trimming: 4 bases; junction bases outside the gene matches: 27. The germline V gene has CDR1 MNHEY and CDR2 SVGEGT. The CDR3 nucleotides are TGTGCCAGTCCTACCAGGGGGTCCCGGGACAGGGTGTGCAGGAGCACTGAAGCTTTCTTT. Translation gives CASPTRGSRDRVCRSTEAFF.

The gene calls are TRBV9 and TRBJ2-1; D unclear. The CDR3 sequence is 15 residues long. V was cut by 0 bases and J by 0 bases, with 7 bases left in between. CDR1 is SGDLS, CDR2 YYNGEE, per germline. The CDR3 sequence: CASSVEQSSYNEQFF. The CDR3 coding sequence is TGTGCCAGCAGCGTAGAACAAAGCTCCTACAATGAGCAGTTCTTC.

This clonotype has ten or more counts. The J gene is TRBJ2-7, the V gene TRBV7-2; tentative D call: TRBD2 (6 bases). Germline assignment: CDR1 SGHTA and CDR2 FQGNSA. CDR3 size: 15 residues. Trimming shortened V by 5 bases and J by 7 bases, and 21 bases separated the two germline ends. The CDR3, as DNA: TGTGCCAGCAGCCGGGGGACTTCCTCTGTATGGGAGCAGTACTTC. This translates into CASSRGTSSVWEQYF.

In its sample, this clonotype was seen once. The rearrangement joins TRBV19 to TRBJ2-2; D is perhaps TRBD2 (6 bases). Trimming pared 2 bases from V and 3 bases from J, leaving 16 bases between. CDR1 and CDR2 (germline): LNHDA, SQIVND (reference sequence). The CDR3 runs to 17 residues. The CDR3 sequence: CASSIITRDSYTGELFF. DNA for the CDR3: TGTGCCAGTAGTATAATTACACGGGACTCCTACACCGGGGAGCTGTTTTTT.

Only a few counts were recorded for this clonotype. This chain joins TRBV7-9 and TRBJ2-3; D assignment may be TRBD1 or TRBD2 (5 bases each). This CDR3 region has 16 residues. Germline lookup yields CDR1 SEHNR and CDR2 FQNEAQ (reference sequence). V was pared by 5 bases and J by 0 bases, with 15 bases between. The DNA for the CDR3 is TGTGCCAGCAGCGGTTGGGACCACTCTAGCACAGATACGCAGTATTTT. The encoded protein is CASSGWDHSSTDTQYF.

This clonotype was seen ten or more times. The chain couples TRBV2 to TRBJ1-2; no firm D call. V was shortened by 1 base and J by 0 bases, with 12 bases between the two germline ends. The CDR3 loop spans 16 amino acids. Germline CDR1 reads SNHLY; CDR2 reads FYNNEI. CDR3 region: CASSEGVENANYGYTF. In DNA, the CDR3 is TGTGCCAGCAGTGAAGGTGTGGAAAACGCTAACTATGGCTACACCTTC.

Only a few counts were recorded for this clonotype. The CDR3 spells CASSPDRGDEQYF. In nucleotides, the CDR3 is TGTGCCAGCAGTCCGGACAGGGGGGACGAGCAGTACTTC. The chain couples TRBV28 to TRBJ2-7, with 10 bases lining up with TRBD1. CDR1 MDHEN and CDR2 SYDVKM come from the germline V gene. Losses at the gene ends were 5 bases for V and 5 bases for J; bases not matched to a gene: 3. This CDR3 region has 13 residues.

A few counts support this clonotype. The chain employs TRBV7-9 and TRBJ2-1; 7 bases map to TRBD2. Germline CDR1 reads SEHNR; CDR2 reads FQNEAQ (reference sequence). The CDR3 consists of 17 residues. The trim removed 2 bases at V and 2 bases at J, leaving 9 bases unmatched. The CDR3 DNA follows: TGTGCCAGCAGCTTAATCCCTAGCGGTTCTGCCTACAATGAGCAGTTCTTC. Translated, it gives CASSLIPSGSAYNEQFF.

Ten or more counts support this clonotype. The chain has TRBV6-2 or TRBV6-3 and TRBJ2-7; TRBD1 matches 11 bases. The CDR3 length is 14 residues. Germline CDR1 MNHEY, CDR2 SVGEGT. The V and J ends lost 5 bases and 3 bases, in that order; junction bases with no gene match: 3. CDR3 in amino acids: CASSAGTGGYEQYF. The CDR3 coding sequence is TGTGCCAGCAGTGCCGGGACAGGGGGCTACGAGCAGTACTTC.

The chain recombines TRBV2 with TRBJ2-4; 8 positions match TRBD1. V trimming: 9 bases; J trimming: 6 bases; junction bases outside the gene matches: 4. The CDR3 contains 12 residues. Germline V gene sequence: CDR1 SNHLY, CDR2 FYNNEI. The CDR3 DNA reads as TGTGCCAGTGACAGGGGAACAAACATTCAGTACTTC. Translated, it gives CASDRGTNIQYF.

The chain recombines TRBV7-9 with TRBJ2-2; a possible D gene is TRBD1 (5 bases). In germline, CDR1 is SEHNR, CDR2 FQNEAQ (reference sequence). This CDR3 contains 15 residues. Trimming left V 5 bases short and J 4 bases short, with 14 bases between. The CDR3 coding sequence is TGTGCCAGCAGCGGAAGACAGTGGAGCACCGGGGAGCTGTTTTTT. Encoded protein: CASSGRQWSTGELFF.

This clonotype was counted between two and nine times. V usage is TRBV6-2 or TRBV6-3 and J usage is TRBJ2-5; either TRBD1 or TRBD2 may fit D (5 bases each). Germline V CDR1 and CDR2: MNHEY, SVGEGT. The CDR3 totals 16 residues. Between the trimmed V and J ends, which lost 5 bases and 5 bases, there was a span of 21 bases. CDR3 sequence: CASSPWQGQVAETQYF. The DNA for the CDR3 is TGTGCCAGCAGTCCCTGGCAGGGTCAGGTAGCGGAGACCCAGTACTTC.

This clonotype occurred a few times. V usage is TRBV27 and J usage is TRBJ1-1, with TRBD1 matching over 7 bases. Germline V gene data show CDR1 as MNHEY and CDR2 as SMNVEV (reference sequence). Trimming at V came to 3 bases and at J to 11 bases, leaving 9 bases not matched to a gene. This CDR3 spans 13 amino acids. Here the CDR3 DNA reads TGTGCCAGCAGTTTCAACAGGGGTGTGGGGGCTTTCTTT. Its translation is CASSFNRGVGAFF.

The V and J genes are TRBV7-2 and TRBJ2-3; 8 nucleotides line up with TRBD2. Germline CDR1 SGHTA, CDR2 FQGNSA. The ends lost 5 bases at V and 1 base at J; junction bases unmatched: 5. CDR3 length equals 15 residues. The CDR3 region is CASSASGSRTDTQYF. In DNA, the CDR3 is TGTGCCAGCAGCGCGAGCGGGAGTCGCACAGATACGCAGTATTTT. The full variable domain, with the rest looked up from reference TRBV7-2 and TRBJ2-3, is GAGVSQSPSNKVTEKGKDVELRCDPISGHTALYWYRQSLGQGLEFLIYFQGNSAPDKSGLPSDRFSAERTGGSVSTLTIQRTQQEDSAVYLCASSASGSRTDTQYFGPGTRLTVL.